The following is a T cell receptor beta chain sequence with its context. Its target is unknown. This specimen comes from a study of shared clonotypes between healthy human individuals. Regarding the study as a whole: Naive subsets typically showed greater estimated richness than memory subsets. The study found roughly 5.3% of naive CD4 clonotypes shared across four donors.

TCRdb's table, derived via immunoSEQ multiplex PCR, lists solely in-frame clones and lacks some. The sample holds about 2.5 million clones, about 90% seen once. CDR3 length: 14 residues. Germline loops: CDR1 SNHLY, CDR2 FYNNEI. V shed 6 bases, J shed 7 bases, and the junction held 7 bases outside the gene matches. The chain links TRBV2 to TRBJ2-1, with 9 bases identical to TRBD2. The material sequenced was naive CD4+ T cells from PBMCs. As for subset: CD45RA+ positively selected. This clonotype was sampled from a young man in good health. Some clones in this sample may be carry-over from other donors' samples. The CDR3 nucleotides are TGTGCCAGCAGGGCGACTAGCGGATTTAATGAGCAGTTCTTC. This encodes CASRATSGFNEQFF.